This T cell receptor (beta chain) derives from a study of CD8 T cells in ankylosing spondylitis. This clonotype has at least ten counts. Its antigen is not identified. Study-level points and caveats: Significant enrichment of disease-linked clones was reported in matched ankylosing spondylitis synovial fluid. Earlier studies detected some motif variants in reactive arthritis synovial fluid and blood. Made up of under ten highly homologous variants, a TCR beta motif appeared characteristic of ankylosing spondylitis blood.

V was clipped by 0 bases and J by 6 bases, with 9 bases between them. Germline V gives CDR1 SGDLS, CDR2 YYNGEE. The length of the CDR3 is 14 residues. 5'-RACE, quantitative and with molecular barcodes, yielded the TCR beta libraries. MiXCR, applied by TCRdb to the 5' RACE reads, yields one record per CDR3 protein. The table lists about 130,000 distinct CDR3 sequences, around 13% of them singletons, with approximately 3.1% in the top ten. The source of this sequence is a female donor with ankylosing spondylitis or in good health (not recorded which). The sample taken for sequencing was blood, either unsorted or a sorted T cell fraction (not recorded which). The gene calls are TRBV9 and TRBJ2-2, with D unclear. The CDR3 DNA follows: TGTGCCAGCAGCGTAGAACTCGCCCCCGGGGAGCTGTTTTTT. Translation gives CASSVELAPGELFF.